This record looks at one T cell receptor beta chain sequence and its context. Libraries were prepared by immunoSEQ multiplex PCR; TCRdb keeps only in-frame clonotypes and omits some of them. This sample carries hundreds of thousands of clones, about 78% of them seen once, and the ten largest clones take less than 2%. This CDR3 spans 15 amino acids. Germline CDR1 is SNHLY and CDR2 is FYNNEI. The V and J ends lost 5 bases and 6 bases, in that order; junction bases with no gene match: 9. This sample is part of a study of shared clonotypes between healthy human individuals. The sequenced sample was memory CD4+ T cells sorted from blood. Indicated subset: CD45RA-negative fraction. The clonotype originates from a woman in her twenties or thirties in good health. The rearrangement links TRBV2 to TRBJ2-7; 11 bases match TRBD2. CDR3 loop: CASSKLAGVRAEQYF. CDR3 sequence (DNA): TGTGCCAGCAGTAAACTAGCGGGAGTTAGAGCCGAGCAGTACTTC.